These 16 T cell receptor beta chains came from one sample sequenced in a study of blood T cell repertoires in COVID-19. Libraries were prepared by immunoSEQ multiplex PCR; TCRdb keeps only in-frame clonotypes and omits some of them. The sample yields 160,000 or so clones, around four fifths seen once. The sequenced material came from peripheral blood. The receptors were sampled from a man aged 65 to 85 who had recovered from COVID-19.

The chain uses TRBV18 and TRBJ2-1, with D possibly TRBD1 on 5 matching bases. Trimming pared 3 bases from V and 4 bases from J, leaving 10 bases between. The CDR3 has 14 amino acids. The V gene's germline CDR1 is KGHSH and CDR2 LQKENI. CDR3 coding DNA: TGTGCCAGCTCACCGACCCCAGGGTACAATGAGCAGTTCTTC. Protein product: CASSPTPGYNEQFF. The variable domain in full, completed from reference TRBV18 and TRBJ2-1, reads NAGVMQNPRHLVRRRGQEARLRCSPMKGHSHVYWYRQLPEEGLKFMVYLQKENIIDESGMPKERFSAEFPKEGPSILRIQQVVRGDSAAYFCASSPTPGYNEQFFGPGTRLTVL.

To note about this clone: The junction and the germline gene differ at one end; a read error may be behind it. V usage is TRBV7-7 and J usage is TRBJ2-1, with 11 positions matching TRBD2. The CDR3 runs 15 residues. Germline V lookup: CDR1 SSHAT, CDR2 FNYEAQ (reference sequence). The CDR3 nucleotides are TGTGCTAGCAGCTCGACTAGCGGGACAGACAATGAGCAGTTCTTC. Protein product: CASSSTSGTDNEQFF.

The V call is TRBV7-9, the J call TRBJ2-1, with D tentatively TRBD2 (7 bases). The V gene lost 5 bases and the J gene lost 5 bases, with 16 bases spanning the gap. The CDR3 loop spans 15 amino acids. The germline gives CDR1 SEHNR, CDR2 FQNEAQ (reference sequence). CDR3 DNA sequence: TGTGCCAGCAGCCCAAAAGGGGGGGCGGACAATGAGCAGTTCTTC. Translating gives CASSPKGGADNEQFF.

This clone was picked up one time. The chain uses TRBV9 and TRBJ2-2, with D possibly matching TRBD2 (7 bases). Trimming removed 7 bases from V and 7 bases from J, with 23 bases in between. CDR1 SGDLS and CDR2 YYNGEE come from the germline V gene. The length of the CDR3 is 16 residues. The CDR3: CASGKTGGRGNGELFF. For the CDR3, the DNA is TGTGCCAGCGGTAAAACCGGGGGGCGGGGTAACGGGGAGCTGTTTTTT.

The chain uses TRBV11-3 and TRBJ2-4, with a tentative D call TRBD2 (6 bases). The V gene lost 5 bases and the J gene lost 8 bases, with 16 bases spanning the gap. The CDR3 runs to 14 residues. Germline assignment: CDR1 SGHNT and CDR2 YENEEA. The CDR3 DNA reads TGTGCCAGCAGCGCGGGGCTCCCCGGGGACATTCAGTACTTC. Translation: CASSAGLPGDIQYF.

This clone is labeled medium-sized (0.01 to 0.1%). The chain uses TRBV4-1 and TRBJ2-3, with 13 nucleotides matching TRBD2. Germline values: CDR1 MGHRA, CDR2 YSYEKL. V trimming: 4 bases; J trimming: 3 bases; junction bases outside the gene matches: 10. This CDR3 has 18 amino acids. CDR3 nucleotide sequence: TGCGCCAGCAGCCGCACTAGCGGGAGGGCCTTCATAACAGATACGCAGTATTTT. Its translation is CASSRTSGRAFITDTQYF.

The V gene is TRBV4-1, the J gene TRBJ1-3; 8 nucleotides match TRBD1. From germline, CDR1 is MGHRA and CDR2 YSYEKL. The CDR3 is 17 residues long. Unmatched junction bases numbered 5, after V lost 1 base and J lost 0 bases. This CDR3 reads CASSQADRANSGNTIYF. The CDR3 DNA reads TGCGCCAGCAGCCAAGCGGACAGGGCTAACTCTGGAAACACCATATATTTT.

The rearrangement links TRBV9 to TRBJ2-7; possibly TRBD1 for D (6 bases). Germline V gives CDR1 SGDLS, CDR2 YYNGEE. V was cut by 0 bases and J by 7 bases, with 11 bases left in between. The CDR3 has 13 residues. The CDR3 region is CASSVDRASEQYF. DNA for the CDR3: TGTGCCAGCAGCGTAGACAGGGCGAGTGAGCAGTACTTC.

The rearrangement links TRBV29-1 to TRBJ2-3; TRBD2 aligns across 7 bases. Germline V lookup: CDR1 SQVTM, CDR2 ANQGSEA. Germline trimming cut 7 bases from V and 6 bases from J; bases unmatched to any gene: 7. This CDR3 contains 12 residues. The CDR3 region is CSGGGRLDTQYF. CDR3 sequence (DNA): TGCAGCGGGGGGGGGAGATTGGATACGCAGTATTTT.

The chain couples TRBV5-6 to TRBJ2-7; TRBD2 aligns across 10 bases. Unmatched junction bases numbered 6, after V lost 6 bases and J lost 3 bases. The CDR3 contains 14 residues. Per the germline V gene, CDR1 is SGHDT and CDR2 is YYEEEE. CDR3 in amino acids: CASTAGLADYEQYF. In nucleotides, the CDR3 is TGTGCCAGCACCGCCGGACTAGCGGACTACGAGCAGTACTTC.

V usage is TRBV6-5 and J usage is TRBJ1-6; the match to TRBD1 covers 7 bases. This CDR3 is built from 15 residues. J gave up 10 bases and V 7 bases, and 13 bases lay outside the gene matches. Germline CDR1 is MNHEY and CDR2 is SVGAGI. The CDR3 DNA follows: TGTGCCAGCAATATTGACAGGGTTACCGGATCACCCCTCCACTTT. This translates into CASNIDRVTGSPLHF.

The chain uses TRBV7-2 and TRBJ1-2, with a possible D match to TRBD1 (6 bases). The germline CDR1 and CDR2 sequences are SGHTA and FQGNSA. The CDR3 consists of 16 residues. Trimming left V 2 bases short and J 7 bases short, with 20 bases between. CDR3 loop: CASSLNSAGARSGYTF. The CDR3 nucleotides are TGTGCCAGCAGCTTAAATTCAGCAGGGGCGCGGTCTGGCTACACCTTC.

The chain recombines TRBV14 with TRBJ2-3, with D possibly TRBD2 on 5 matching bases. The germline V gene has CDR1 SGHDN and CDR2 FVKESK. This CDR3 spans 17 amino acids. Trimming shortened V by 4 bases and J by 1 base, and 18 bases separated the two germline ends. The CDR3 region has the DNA TGTGCCAGCAGCCCGTTAAGGAGCGCGGGTCGCACAGATACGCAGTATTTT. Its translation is CASSPLRSAGRTDTQYF.

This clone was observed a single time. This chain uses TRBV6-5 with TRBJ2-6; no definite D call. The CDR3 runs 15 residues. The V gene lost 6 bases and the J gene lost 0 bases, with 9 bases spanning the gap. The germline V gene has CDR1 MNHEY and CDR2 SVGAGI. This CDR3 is CASSLYLSGANVLTF. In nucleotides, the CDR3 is TGTGCCAGCAGCCTCTATCTCTCTGGGGCCAACGTCCTGACTTTC.

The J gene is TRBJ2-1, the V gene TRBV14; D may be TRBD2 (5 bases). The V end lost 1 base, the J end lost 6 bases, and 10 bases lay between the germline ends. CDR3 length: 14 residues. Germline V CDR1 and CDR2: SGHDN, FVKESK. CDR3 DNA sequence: TGTGCCAGCAGCCAAGTGTTGCGGGTCAATGAGCAGTTCTTC. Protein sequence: CASSQVLRVNEQFF.

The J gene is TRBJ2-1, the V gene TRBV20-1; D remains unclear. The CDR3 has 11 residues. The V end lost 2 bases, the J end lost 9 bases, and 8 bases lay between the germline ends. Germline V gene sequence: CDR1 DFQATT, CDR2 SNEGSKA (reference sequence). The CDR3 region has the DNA TGCAGTGCTAGATCCTCCAGTGAGCAGTTCTTC. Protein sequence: CSARSSSEQFF.